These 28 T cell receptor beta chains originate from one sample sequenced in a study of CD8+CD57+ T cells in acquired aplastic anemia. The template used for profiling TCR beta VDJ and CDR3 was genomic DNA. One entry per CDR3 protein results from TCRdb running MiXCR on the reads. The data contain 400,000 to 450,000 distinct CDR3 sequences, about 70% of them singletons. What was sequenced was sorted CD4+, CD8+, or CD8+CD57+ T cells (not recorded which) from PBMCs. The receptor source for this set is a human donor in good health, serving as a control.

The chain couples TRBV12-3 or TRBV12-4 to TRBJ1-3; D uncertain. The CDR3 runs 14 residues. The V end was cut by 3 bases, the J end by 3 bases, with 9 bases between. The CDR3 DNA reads TGTGCCAGCAGTTTCTGGGCAGGTGGAAACACCATATATTTT. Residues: CASSFWAGGNTIYF.

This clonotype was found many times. The DNA for the CDR3 is TGTGCCAGTAGTATTAGAACAGGCGATGGCTACACCTTC. This encodes CASSIRTGDGYTF. The chain is built from TRBV19 and TRBJ1-2; D might be TRBD1 (5 bases). Between the trimmed V and J ends, which lost 3 bases and 6 bases, there was a span of 11 bases. CDR1 LNHDA and CDR2 SQIVND come from the germline V gene (reference sequence). The CDR3 runs to 13 residues. The full variable domain, its missing parts supplied by reference TRBV19 and TRBJ1-2, is DGGITQSPKYLFRKEGQNVTLSCEQNLNHDAMYWYRQDPGQGLRLIYYSQIVNDFQKGDIAEGYSVSREKKESFPLTVTSAQKNPTAFYLCASSIRTGDGYTFGSGTRLTVV.

The CDR3 reads CASSLAAGPPSDTQYF. Written as DNA, the CDR3 is TGCGCCAGCAGCTTGGCTGCCGGGCCTCCGTCGGATACGCAGTATTTT. The chain recombines TRBV5-1 with TRBJ2-3, with D unresolved. The CDR3 loop spans 16 amino acids. The germline V gene encodes CDR1 SGHRS and CDR2 YFSETQ. V lost 0 bases and J 6 bases, leaving 17 bases between the germline ends.

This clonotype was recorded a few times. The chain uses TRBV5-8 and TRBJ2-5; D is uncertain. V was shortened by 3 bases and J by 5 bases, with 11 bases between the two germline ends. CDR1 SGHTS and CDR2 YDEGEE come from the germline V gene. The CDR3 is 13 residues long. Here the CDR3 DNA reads TGTGCCAGCAGCTCGGGCCCGTTTGAGACCCAGTACTTC. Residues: CASSSGPFETQYF.

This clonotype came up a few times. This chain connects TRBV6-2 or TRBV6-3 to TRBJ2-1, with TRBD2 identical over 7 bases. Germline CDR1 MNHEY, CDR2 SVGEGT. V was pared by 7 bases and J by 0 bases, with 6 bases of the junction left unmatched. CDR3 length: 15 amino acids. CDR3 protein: CASNQAGSSYNEQFF. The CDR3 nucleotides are TGTGCCAGCAACCAAGCGGGGAGCTCCTACAATGAGCAGTTCTTC.

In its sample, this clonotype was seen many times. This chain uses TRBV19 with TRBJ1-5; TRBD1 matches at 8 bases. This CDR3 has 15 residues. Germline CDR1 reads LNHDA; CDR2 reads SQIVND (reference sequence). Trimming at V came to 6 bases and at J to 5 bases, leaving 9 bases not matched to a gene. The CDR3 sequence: CASSQTGDFDQPQHF. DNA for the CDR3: TGTGCCAGTAGCCAGACAGGGGACTTCGATCAGCCCCAGCATTTT. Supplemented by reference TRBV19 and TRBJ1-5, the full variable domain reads DGGITQSPKYLFRKEGQNVTLSCEQNLNHDAMYWYRQDPGQGLRLIYYSQIVNDFQKGDIAEGYSVSREKKESFPLTVTSAQKNPTAFYLCASSQTGDFDQPQHFGDGTRLSIL.

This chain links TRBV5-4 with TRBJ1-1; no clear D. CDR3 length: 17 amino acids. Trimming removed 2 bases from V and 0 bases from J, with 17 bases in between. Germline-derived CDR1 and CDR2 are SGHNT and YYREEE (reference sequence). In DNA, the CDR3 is TGTGCCAGCAGCTTAGAGCGGATTAGCAACATGAACACTGAAGCTTTCTTT. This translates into CASSLERISNMNTEAFF. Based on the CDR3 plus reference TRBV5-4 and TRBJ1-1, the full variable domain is ETGVTQSPTHLIKTRGQQVTLRCSSQSGHNTVSWYQQALGQGPQFIFQYYREEENGRGNFPPRFSGLQFPNYSSELNVNALELDDSALYLCASSLERISNMNTEAFFGQGTRLTVV.

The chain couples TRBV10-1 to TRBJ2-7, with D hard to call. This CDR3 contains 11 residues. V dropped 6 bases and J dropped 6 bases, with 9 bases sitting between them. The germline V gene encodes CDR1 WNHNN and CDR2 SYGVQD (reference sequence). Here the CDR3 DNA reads TGCGCCAGCAGCACAGAACGCGAGCAGTACGTC. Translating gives CASSTEREQYV.

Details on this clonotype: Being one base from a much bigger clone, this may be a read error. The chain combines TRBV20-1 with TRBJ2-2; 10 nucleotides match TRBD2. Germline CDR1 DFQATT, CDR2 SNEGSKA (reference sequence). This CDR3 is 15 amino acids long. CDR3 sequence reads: CSARDGTSVHGGLFF. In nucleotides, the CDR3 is TGCAGTGCTAGGGACGGGACTAGCGTCCACGGGGGGCTGTTTTTT.

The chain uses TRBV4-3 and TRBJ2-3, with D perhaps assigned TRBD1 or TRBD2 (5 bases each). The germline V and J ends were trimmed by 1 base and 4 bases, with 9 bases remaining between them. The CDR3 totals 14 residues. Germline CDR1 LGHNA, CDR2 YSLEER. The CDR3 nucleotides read TGCGCCAGCAGCCAAGGTCCGGGACCAGATACGCAGTATTTT. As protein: CASSQGPGPDTQYF.

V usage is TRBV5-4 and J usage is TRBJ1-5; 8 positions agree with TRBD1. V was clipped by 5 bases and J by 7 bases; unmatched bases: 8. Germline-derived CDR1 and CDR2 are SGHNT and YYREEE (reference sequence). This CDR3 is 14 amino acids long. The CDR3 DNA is TGTGCCAGCAGGCTCGGAGGGGACAGGCAGCCCCAGCATTTT. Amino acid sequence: CASRLGGDRQPQHF. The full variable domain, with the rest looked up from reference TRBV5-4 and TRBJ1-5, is ETGVTQSPTHLIKTRGQQVTLRCSSQSGHNTVSWYQQALGQGPQFIFQYYREEENGRGNFPPRFSGLQFPNYSSELNVNALELDDSALYLCASRLGGDRQPQHFGDGTRLSIL.

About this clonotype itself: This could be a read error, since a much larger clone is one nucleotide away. The CDR3 here is CASSGGRLGSYTF. In DNA form, the CDR3 reads TGTGCCAGCAGTGGGGGGCGATTGGGCAGCTACACCTTC. V is TRBV10-3 and J is TRBJ1-2; possibly TRBD1 for D (6 bases). Per germline, CDR1 ENHRY and CDR2 SYGVKD. The CDR3 runs 13 residues.

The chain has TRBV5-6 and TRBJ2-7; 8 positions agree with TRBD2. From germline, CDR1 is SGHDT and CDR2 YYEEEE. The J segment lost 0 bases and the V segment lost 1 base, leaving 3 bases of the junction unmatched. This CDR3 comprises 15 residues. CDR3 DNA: TGTGCCAGCAGCTTGCCGGGGGGGAGCTCCTACGAGCAGTACTTC. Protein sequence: CASSLPGGSSYEQYF.

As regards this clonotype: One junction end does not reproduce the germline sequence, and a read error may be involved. In DNA form, the CDR3 reads TGTGCCAGCAGCGTGGGCCCGACAGGGAATGAAAAACTGTTTTTT. Its protein product is CASSVGPTGNEKLFF. The genes are TRBV5-1 and TRBJ1-4; 7 nucleotides match TRBD1. There are 15 residues in the CDR3. The germline V gene encodes CDR1 SGHRS and CDR2 YFSETQ.

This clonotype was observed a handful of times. CDR3: CASSLGGENQETQYF. The CDR3 DNA reads TGTGCCAGCAGCCTAGGCGGGGAGAATCAAGAGACCCAGTACTTC. The V and J genes are TRBV7-9 and TRBJ2-5; D perhaps matches TRBD2 (6 bases). Trimming removed 5 bases at V and 2 bases at J, with 15 bases between. Germline loops: CDR1 SEHNR, CDR2 FQNEAQ (reference sequence). The CDR3 is 15 residues long. Full variable domain (outside the CDR3, taken from reference TRBV7-9 and TRBJ2-5): DTGVSQNPRHKITKRGQNVTFRCDPISEHNRLYWYRQTLGQGPEFLTYFQNEAQLEKSRLLSDRFSAERPKGSFSTLEIQRTEQGDSAMYLCASSLGGENQETQYFGPGTRLLVL.

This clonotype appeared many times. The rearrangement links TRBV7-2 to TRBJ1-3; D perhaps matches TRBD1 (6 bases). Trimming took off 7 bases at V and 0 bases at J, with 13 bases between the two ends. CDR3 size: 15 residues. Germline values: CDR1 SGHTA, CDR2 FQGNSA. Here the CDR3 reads CASNPGGYSGNTIYF. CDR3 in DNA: TGTGCCAGCAACCCCGGGGGCTACTCTGGAAACACCATATATTTT.

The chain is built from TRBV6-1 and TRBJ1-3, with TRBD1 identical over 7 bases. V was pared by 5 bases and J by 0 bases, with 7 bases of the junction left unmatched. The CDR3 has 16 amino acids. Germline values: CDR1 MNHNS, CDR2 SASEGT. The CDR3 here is CASSTGTANSGNTIYF. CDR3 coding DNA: TGTGCCAGCAGTACTGGGACAGCCAACTCTGGAAACACCATATATTTT.

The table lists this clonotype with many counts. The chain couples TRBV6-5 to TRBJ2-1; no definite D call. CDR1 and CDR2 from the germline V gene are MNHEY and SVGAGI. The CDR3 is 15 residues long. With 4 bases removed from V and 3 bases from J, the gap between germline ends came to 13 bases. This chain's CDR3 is CASSSPDKIYNEQFF. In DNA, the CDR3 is TGTGCCAGCAGTTCACCCGATAAAATCTACAATGAGCAGTTCTTC.

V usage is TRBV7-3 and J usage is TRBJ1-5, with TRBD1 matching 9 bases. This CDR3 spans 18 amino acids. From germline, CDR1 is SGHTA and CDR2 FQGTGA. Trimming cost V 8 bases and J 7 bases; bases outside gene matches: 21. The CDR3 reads CASRWTGAFSHRHQPQHF. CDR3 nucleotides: TGTGCCAGCCGTTGGACAGGGGCCTTCTCACACCGCCACCAGCCCCAGCATTTT.

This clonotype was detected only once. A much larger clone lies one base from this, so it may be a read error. The CDR3 loop reads CASRYAGGVQPQHF. The CDR3 bases are TGTGCCAGCAGATACGCGGGGGGGGTTCAGCCCCAGCATTTT. The chain is built from TRBV6-2 or TRBV6-3 and TRBJ1-5; weak D call: TRBD1 (5 bases). The CDR3 covers 14 residues. In germline, CDR1 is MNHEY, CDR2 SVGEGT. The V end was cut by 6 bases, the J end by 6 bases, with 15 bases between.

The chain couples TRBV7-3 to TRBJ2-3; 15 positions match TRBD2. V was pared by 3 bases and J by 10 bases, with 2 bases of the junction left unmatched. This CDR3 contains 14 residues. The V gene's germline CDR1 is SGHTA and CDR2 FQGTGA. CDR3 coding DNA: TGTGCCAGCAGCTTGGGACTAGCGGGGGGTGCGCAGTATTTT. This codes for CASSLGLAGGAQYF.

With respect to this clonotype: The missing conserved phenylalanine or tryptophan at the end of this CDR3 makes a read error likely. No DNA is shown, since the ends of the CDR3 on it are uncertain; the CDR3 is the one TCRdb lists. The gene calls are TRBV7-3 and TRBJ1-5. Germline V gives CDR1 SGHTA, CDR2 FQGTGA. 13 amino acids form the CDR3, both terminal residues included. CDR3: CASSLVRQSSKQH.

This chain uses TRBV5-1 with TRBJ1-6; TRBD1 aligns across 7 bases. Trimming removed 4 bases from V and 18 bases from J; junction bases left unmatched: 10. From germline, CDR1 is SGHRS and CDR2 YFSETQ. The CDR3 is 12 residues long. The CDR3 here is CASSRGQGEGHF. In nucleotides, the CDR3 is TGCGCCAGCAGCCGAGGGCAGGGGGAAGGCCACTTT.

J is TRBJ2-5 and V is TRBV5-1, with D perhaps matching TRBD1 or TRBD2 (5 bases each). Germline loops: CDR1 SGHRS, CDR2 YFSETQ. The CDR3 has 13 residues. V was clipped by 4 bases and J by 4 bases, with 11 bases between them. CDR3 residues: CASSRAGRETQYF. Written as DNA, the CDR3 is TGCGCCAGCAGCCGCGCAGGGAGAGAGACCCAGTACTTC.

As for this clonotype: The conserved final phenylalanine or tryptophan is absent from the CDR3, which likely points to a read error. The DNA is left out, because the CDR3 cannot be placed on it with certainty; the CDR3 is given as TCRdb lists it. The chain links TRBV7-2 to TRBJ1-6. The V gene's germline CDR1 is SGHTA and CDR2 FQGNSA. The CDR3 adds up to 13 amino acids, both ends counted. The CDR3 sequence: CASSLAPSSPRHI.

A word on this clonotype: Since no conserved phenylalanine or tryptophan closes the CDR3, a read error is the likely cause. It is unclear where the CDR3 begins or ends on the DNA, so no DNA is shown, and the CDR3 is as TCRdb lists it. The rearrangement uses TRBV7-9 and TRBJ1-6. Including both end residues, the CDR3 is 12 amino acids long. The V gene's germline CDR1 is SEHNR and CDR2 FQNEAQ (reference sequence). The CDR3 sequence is CASSLKAHPKNY.

The CDR3 DNA reads TGTGCCAGCAGGGCAAACAGCGCTAACTATGGCTACACCTTC. As protein: CASRANSANYGYTF. The rearrangement joins TRBV7-2 to TRBJ1-2; D unclear. The V gene's germline CDR1 is SGHTA and CDR2 FQGNSA. V lost 6 bases, J lost 0 bases, and 11 bases lay in between. This CDR3 is built from 14 residues.

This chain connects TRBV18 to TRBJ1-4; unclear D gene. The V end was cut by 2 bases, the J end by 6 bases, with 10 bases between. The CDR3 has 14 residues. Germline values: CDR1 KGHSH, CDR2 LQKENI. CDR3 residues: CASSPWVNDEKLFF. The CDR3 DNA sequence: TGTGCCAGCTCACCATGGGTAAATGATGAAAAACTGTTTTTT.